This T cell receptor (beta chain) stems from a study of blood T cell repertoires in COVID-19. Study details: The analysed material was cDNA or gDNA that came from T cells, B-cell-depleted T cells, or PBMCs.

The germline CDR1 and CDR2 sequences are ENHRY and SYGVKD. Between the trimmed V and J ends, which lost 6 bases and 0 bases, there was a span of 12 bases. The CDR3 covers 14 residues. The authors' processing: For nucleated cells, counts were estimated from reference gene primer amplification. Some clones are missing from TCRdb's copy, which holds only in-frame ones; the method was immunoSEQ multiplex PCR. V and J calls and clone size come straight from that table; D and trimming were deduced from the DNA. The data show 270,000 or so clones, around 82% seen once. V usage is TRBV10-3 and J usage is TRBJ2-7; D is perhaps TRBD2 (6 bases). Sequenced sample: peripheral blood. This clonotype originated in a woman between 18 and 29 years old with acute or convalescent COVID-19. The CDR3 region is CAIRSGPSSYEQYF. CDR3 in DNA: TGTGCCATCAGGAGCGGGCCCAGCTCCTACGAGCAGTACTTC.